Each of the 32 T cell receptor beta chains below was sequenced from the same sample in a study of T cells in Graves' hyperthyroidism and ophthalmopathy (dated by TCRdb to the late 2010s). Library prep was done by multiplex PCR. The instrument given in TCRdb is Illumina HiSeq 2000. Amplification of TCR beta CDR3 regions was carried out from RNA transcripts. The first round of RT-PCR for the TCR CDR3 was performed with the HTBI primer set and the Qiagen OneStep RT-PCR kit. TCRdb's own reprocessing of the public reads used fastp at Q25 and MiXCR and kept productive beta chains. Each entry merges the rows of one CDR3 protein and shows their most common DNA and genes. The sample records some 320,000 distinct CDR3 sequences, roughly 13% of which are singletons. The ten top clones hold 34% of the sample. The sample comprised blood. The receptors come from a woman in her thirties or forties with Graves' ophthalmopathy.

This clonotype was detected a few times. One junction end does not reproduce the germline sequence, and a read error may be involved. V gene TRBV27 combines with J gene TRBJ1-6; D gene ambiguous. Per the germline V gene, CDR1 is MNHEY and CDR2 is SMNVEV (reference sequence). The CDR3 runs 11 residues. The CDR3 nucleotides read TGTGTCAGCGGCGTCTCGAGGCCCCTCCACTTT. This translates into CVSGVSRPLHF.

This clonotype was observed a few times. The chain is built from TRBV19 and TRBJ1-5; weak D call: TRBD1 (5 bases). Germline V gives CDR1 LNHDA, CDR2 SQIVND (reference sequence). The ends were cut back, 7 bases at V and 4 bases at J, with 14 bases in the middle. The CDR3 sequence is 14 residues long. CDR3 protein: CASMAGPQNQPQHF. In DNA form, the CDR3 reads TGTGCCAGTATGGCGGGACCCCAAAATCAGCCCCAGCATTTT.

The table lists this clonotype with many counts. For the CDR3, the DNA is TGTGCCACCAGTGAGAGGGGCGGGAGCTCCTACAATGAGCAGTTCTTC. Protein: CATSERGGSSYNEQFF. This chain joins TRBV24-1 and TRBJ2-1, with TRBD2 matching over 7 bases. From germline, CDR1 is KGHDR and CDR2 SFDVKD. The CDR3 sequence is 16 residues long. V lost 4 bases to trimming and J lost 0 bases; unmatched junction nucleotides: 5.

In this sample, this clonotype turned up many times. The chain recombines TRBV11-2 with TRBJ2-1; 9 bases align to TRBD2. V lost 4 bases to trimming and J lost 3 bases; unmatched junction nucleotides: 4. Per the germline V gene, CDR1 is SGHAT and CDR2 is FQNNGV. CDR3 length equals 15 residues. The CDR3 DNA is TGTGCCAGCAGCTCCCTAGCGGGACGCTACAATGAGCAGTTCTTC. It translates to CASSSLAGRYNEQFF.

This clonotype has just a few counts. The genes are TRBV20-1 and TRBJ2-7; the match to TRBD2 covers 7 bases. The CDR3 consists of 13 residues. V lost 5 bases, J lost 6 bases, and 10 bases stayed unmatched. Germline loops: CDR1 DFQATT, CDR2 SNEGSKA (reference sequence). The CDR3, as DNA: TGCAGTGCTGACCAGACTAGCATCTTCGAGCAGTACTTC. Translating gives CSADQTSIFEQYF.

This clonotype was counted only a few times. The CDR3 sequence is CSVGGQGYEQYF. The CDR3 nucleotides are TGCAGCGTCGGCGGACAGGGGTACGAGCAGTACTTC. J is TRBJ2-7 and V is TRBV29-1, with 9 bases aligning to TRBD1. CDR1 is SQVTM, CDR2 ANQGSEA, per germline. J gave up 4 bases and V 6 bases, and 4 bases lay outside the gene matches. The CDR3 is 12 amino acids.

This clonotype has a count of ten or more. This chain connects TRBV2 to TRBJ2-3; D is perhaps TRBD1 (7 bases). The V and J ends lost 4 bases and 2 bases respectively, with 16 bases between them. Germline loops: CDR1 SNHLY, CDR2 FYNNEI. CDR3 length equals 16 residues. Here the CDR3 reads CASSGRAGGNTDTQYF. The CDR3 coding sequence is TGTGCCAGCAGTGGCCGAGCAGGGGGGAACACAGATACGCAGTATTTT.

This clonotype has ten or more counts. In nucleotides, the CDR3 is TGTGCCAGCAGTGGGGGACCGGGGTTTGGAGCCCTCCACTTT. Amino acids: CASSGGPGFGALHF. The chain couples TRBV6-1 to TRBJ1-6; possibly TRBD1 for D (5 bases). This CDR3 spans 14 amino acids. The V end lost 4 bases, the J end lost 14 bases, and 18 bases lay between the germline ends. Germline V gives CDR1 MNHNS, CDR2 SASEGT.

This clonotype was counted many times. J is TRBJ1-1 and V is TRBV19; TRBD1 matches 8 bases. The CDR3 has 15 amino acids. Germline V gene sequence: CDR1 LNHDA, CDR2 SQIVND (reference sequence). J lost 0 bases, V lost 4 bases, and 4 bases had no gene match. The CDR3 is CASSTTGEMNTEAFF. As DNA, the CDR3 is TGTGCCAGTAGTACGACAGGGGAGATGAACACTGAAGCTTTCTTT.

This clonotype was picked up many times. The V call is TRBV6-1, the J call TRBJ1-5, with a weak D call TRBD1 (5 bases). The CDR3 is 15 residues long. Trimming pared 3 bases from V and 3 bases from J, leaving 12 bases between. Per germline, CDR1 MNHNS and CDR2 SASEGT. CDR3 protein: CASSDGQGLNQPQHF. The CDR3 DNA sequence: TGTGCCAGCAGTGACGGGCAGGGACTCAATCAGCCCCAGCATTTT.

The V and J genes are TRBV20-1 and TRBJ2-7, with D possibly matching TRBD2 (5 bases). Germline V gene sequence: CDR1 DFQATT, CDR2 SNEGSKA (reference sequence). With 5 bases removed from V and 4 bases from J, the gap between germline ends came to 18 bases. This CDR3 has 14 amino acids. The DNA of the CDR3 is TGCAGTGCTGCCGGGGTCCACGTTCCTTACGAGCAGTACTTC. Translation: CSAAGVHVPYEQYF.

This clonotype was picked up many times. The genes are TRBV24-1 and TRBJ2-1, with 10 bases that match TRBD1. The CDR3 is made up of 15 amino acids. The V gene end was trimmed by 3 bases and the J gene end by 7 bases; junction bases not matched to a gene: 5. Germline loops: CDR1 KGHDR, CDR2 SFDVKD. The CDR3 region is CATSDLDRGHNEQFF. CDR3 nucleotides: TGTGCCACCAGTGATCTTGACAGGGGGCATAATGAGCAGTTCTTC.

This sequence joins TRBV11-2 and TRBJ1-5, with D possibly matching TRBD1 (5 bases). Looked up from germline, CDR1 is SGHAT and CDR2 is FQNNGV. Between the trimmed V and J ends, which lost 3 bases and 1 base, there was a span of 10 bases. The CDR3 sequence is 15 residues long. The CDR3 protein is CASSFSAGSNQPQHF. DNA for the CDR3: TGTGCCAGCAGCTTTTCTGCAGGGAGCAATCAGCCCCAGCATTTT. The full variable domain, in which reference TRBV11-2 and TRBJ1-5 provide the parts outside the CDR3, is EAGVAQSPRYKIIEKRQSVAFWCNPISGHATLYWYQQILGQGPKLLIQFQNNGVVDDSQLPKDRFSAERLKGVDSTLKIQPAKLEDSAVYLCASSFSAGSNQPQHFGDGTRLSIL.

This clonotype was seen at least ten times. The CDR3 is CASSLSRQAYGYTF. CDR3 DNA: TGTGCCAGCAGTTTATCGAGGCAGGCCTATGGCTACACCTTC. The genes are TRBV27 and TRBJ1-2, with D unclear. Trimming cost V 0 bases and J 4 bases, with 9 bases left between them. The CDR3 length is 14 residues. Germline CDR1 MNHEY, CDR2 SMNVEV (reference sequence).

This rearrangement joins TRBV6-2 or TRBV6-3 to TRBJ1-3, with 10 bases matching TRBD1. The ends lost 7 bases at V and 4 bases at J; junction bases unmatched: 10. From germline, CDR1 is MNHEY and CDR2 SVGEGT. This CDR3 contains 16 residues. The CDR3 sequence: CASKPGQGPAGNTIYF. CDR3 DNA: TGTGCCAGCAAACCGGGACAGGGGCCAGCAGGAAACACCATATATTTT.

This clonotype occurred many times. The chain is built from TRBV11-1 and TRBJ2-1, with D tentatively TRBD1 or TRBD2 (5 bases each). V dropped 3 bases and J dropped 0 bases, with 9 bases sitting between them. The germline CDR1 and CDR2 sequences are SGHAT and FQDESV (reference sequence). The CDR3 covers 15 residues. CDR3: CASSFSDSSYNEQFF. CDR3 nucleotide sequence: TGTGCCAGCAGCTTTAGCGACAGCTCCTACAATGAGCAGTTCTTC. Combining the CDR3 with reference TRBV11-1 and TRBJ2-1 gives the whole variable domain EAEVAQSPRYKITEKSQAVAFWCDPISGHATLYWYRQILGQGPELLVQFQDESVVDDSQLPKDRFSAERLKGVDSTLKIQPAELGDSAMYLCASSFSDSSYNEQFFGPGTRLTVL.

This chain links TRBV4-1 with TRBJ2-1; tentatively, D is TRBD2 (6 bases). Trimming shortened V by 4 bases and J by 8 bases, and 18 bases separated the two germline ends. The CDR3 consists of 15 residues. Germline V gene data show CDR1 as MGHRA and CDR2 as YSYEKL. The CDR3 loop is CASSRGGAGDDEQFF. The CDR3 nucleotides are TGCGCCAGCAGCCGGGGCGGGGCCGGGGATGATGAGCAGTTCTTC.

Here the CDR3 reads CASSLDWAGEQYF. The CDR3 coding sequence is TGCGCCAGCAGCTTGGATTGGGCGGGCGAGCAGTACTTC. This chain joins TRBV5-1 and TRBJ2-7; maybe TRBD2 (5 bases). V was clipped by 0 bases and J by 6 bases, with 10 bases between them. This CDR3 is 13 amino acids long. Germline values: CDR1 SGHRS, CDR2 YFSETQ.

There are many counts of this clonotype. This CDR3 is CAGSLLAGETYEQYF. The CDR3 DNA reads as TGTGCCGGCTCTTTGTTAGCGGGAGAGACCTACGAGCAGTACTTC. The genes are TRBV6-1 and TRBJ2-7; 9 nucleotides match TRBD2. This CDR3 is built from 15 residues. V was pared by 11 bases and J by 2 bases, with 13 bases of the junction left unmatched. Germline V CDR1 and CDR2: MNHNS, SASEGT.

This clonotype was picked up a small number of times. The rearrangement joins TRBV5-4 to TRBJ1-1, with D hard to call. The length of the CDR3 is 15 residues. Germline V gene data show CDR1 as SGHNT and CDR2 as YYREEE (reference sequence). The germline V and J ends were trimmed by 0 bases and 6 bases, with 15 bases remaining between them. CDR3 region: CASSLGSPRTPEAFF. CDR3 in DNA: TGTGCCAGCAGCTTGGGGAGTCCTCGAACACCTGAAGCTTTCTTT.

This chain connects TRBV25-1 to TRBJ2-1; D gene uncertain. The CDR3 is 17 amino acids. Trimming shortened V by 8 bases and J by 9 bases, and 29 bases separated the two germline ends. Per germline, CDR1 MGHDK and CDR2 SYGVNS. The CDR3 nucleotides read TGTGCCAGCGGAAGAGGATCAACCGGGCCAAACACCTTTGAGCAGTTCTTC. Translated, it gives CASGRGSTGPNTFEQFF. Combining the CDR3 with reference TRBV25-1 and TRBJ2-1 gives the whole variable domain EADIYQTPRYLVIGTGKKITLECSQTMGHDKMYWYQQDPGMELHLIHYSYGVNSTEKGDLSSESTVSRIRTEHFPLTLESARPSHTSQYLCASGRGSTGPNTFEQFFGPGTRLTVL.

This clonotype has ten or more counts. The chain employs TRBV2 and TRBJ2-5; 9 bases fit TRBD1. V shed 3 bases and J 13 bases; nucleotides not matched to a gene: 3. Germline V gives CDR1 SNHLY, CDR2 FYNNEI. This CDR3 has 11 residues. CDR3 loop: CASSEGQGRYF. The CDR3, as DNA: TGTGCCAGCAGTGAGGGACAGGGCCGGTACTTC.

Ten or more counts support this clonotype. V and J are TRBV19 and TRBJ1-2; D is uncertain. The CDR3 is 13 residues long. CDR1 and CDR2 from the germline V gene are LNHDA and SQIVND (reference sequence). V dropped 10 bases and J dropped 4 bases, with 16 bases sitting between them. CDR3 sequence (DNA): TGTGCCACAAAAGGGAAGAACCTCTATGGCTACACCTTC. Amino acid sequence: CATKGKNLYGYTF.

This clonotype was found many times. The V call is TRBV7-8, the J call TRBJ1-2; D remains unclear. This CDR3 has 13 residues. Germline CDR1 is SGHVS and CDR2 is FQNEAQ. V was trimmed by 6 bases and J by 3 bases, leaving 11 bases between them. In DNA form, the CDR3 reads TGTGCCAGCAGTTTAACGGACGACTATGGCTACACCTTC. It is translated as CASSLTDDYGYTF. The complete variable domain, with remaining parts taken from reference TRBV7-8 and TRBJ1-2, reads GAGVSQSPRYKVAKRGQDVALRCDPISGHVSLFWYQQALGQGPEFLTYFQNEAQLDKSGLPSDRFFAERPEGSVSTLKIQRTQQEDSAVYLCASSLTDDYGYTFGSGTRLTVV.

There are a few counts of this clonotype. The chain joins TRBV27 to TRBJ2-7; 8 nucleotides match TRBD1. There are 15 residues in the CDR3. Germline CDR1 reads MNHEY; CDR2 reads SMNVEV (reference sequence). J was trimmed by 3 bases and V by 6 bases; bases with no gene match: 10. CDR3 in amino acids: CASSPRDRRYYEQYF. The CDR3 region has the DNA TGTGCCAGCAGCCCCCGGGACAGGCGGTACTACGAGCAGTACTTC.

The table lists this clonotype with many counts. The chain uses TRBV2 and TRBJ2-2; D gene ambiguous. CDR1 SNHLY and CDR2 FYNNEI come from the germline V gene. Trimming pared 7 bases from V and 3 bases from J, leaving 3 bases between. The CDR3 consists of 11 residues. CDR3 loop: CASTDTGELFF. The CDR3 bases are TGTGCCAGCACGGACACCGGGGAGCTGTTTTTT. The full variable domain, its missing parts supplied by reference TRBV2 and TRBJ2-2, is EPEVTQTPSHQVTQMGQEVILRCVPISNHLYFYWYRQILGQKVEFLVSFYNNEISEKSEIFDDQFSVERPDGSNFTLKIRSTKLEDSAMYFCASTDTGELFFGEGSRLTVL.

The sample holds many counts of this clonotype. This rearrangement joins TRBV2 to TRBJ2-2; 11 bases line up with TRBD1. Germline lookup yields CDR1 SNHLY and CDR2 FYNNEI. Trimming took 6 bases from V and 4 from J; bases not matched to a gene: 4. The CDR3 consists of 15 residues. The CDR3 nucleotides are TGTGCCAGCAGGGACAGGGGGCGCAGCACCGGGGAGCTGTTTTTT. Its protein product is CASRDRGRSTGELFF.

The chain joins TRBV10-3 to TRBJ1-2; no clear D gene. V shed 2 bases and J shed 1 base, with 8 bases lying between them. This CDR3 is built from 14 residues. The germline V gene encodes CDR1 ENHRY and CDR2 SYGVKD. CDR3 coding DNA: TGTGCCATCAGTGAGACAGACATTAACTATGGCTACACCTTC. Amino acid sequence: CAISETDINYGYTF.

This clonotype came up many times. The CDR3 spells CATTTPGEGEKLFF. CDR3 nucleotide sequence: TGTGCCACCACCACTCCGGGGGAGGGGGAAAAACTGTTTTTT. V usage is TRBV19 and J usage is TRBJ1-4, with a tentative D call TRBD1 (5 bases). Germline loops: CDR1 LNHDA, CDR2 SQIVND (reference sequence). The CDR3 has 14 residues. The germline V and J ends were trimmed by 10 bases and 8 bases, with 20 bases remaining between them. Together with reference TRBV19 and TRBJ1-4, the CDR3 gives the full variable domain: DGGITQSPKYLFRKEGQNVTLSCEQNLNHDAMYWYRQDPGQGLRLIYYSQIVNDFQKGDIAEGYSVSREKKESFPLTVTSAQKNPTAFYLCATTTPGEGEKLFFGSGTQLSVL.

This clonotype was observed at least ten times. The rearrangement joins TRBV3-1 to TRBJ1-1, with D possibly being TRBD1 (5 bases). The CDR3 spans 16 residues. Germline values: CDR1 LGHDT, CDR2 YNNKEL (reference sequence). Trimming took 0 bases from V and 2 from J, leaving 13 bases between them. The CDR3 nucleotides read TGTGCCAGCAGCCAAGATAGGGAGGGACGCAACACTGAAGCTTTCTTT. This codes for CASSQDREGRNTEAFF.

This clonotype was picked up a small number of times. The rearrangement links TRBV6-5 to TRBJ1-2; a weak D match, TRBD1 (5 bases). The CDR3 has 16 residues. Germline values: CDR1 MNHEY, CDR2 SVGAGI. V was pared by 4 bases and J by 4 bases, with 19 bases between. The CDR3 sequence: CASSWEQGAQTYGYTF. The CDR3 DNA is TGTGCCAGCAGTTGGGAGCAGGGAGCGCAAACCTATGGCTACACCTTC.

The chain has TRBV9 and TRBJ2-1, with D perhaps TRBD1 (5 bases). Trimming left V 4 bases short and J 3 bases short, with 14 bases between. The germline V gene has CDR1 SGDLS and CDR2 YYNGEE. The length of the CDR3 is 15 residues. The CDR3 reads CASSPLGVYYNEQFF. CDR3 bases: TGTGCCAGCAGCCCTTTAGGGGTTTACTACAATGAGCAGTTCTTC.